This entry concerns a single T cell receptor beta chain. The antigen is not known. This sample stems from a study of identical twins. Using its own MiXCR run on the 5' RACE reads, TCRdb lists one record per CDR3 protein. This table holds about 530,000 distinct CDR3 sequences, around 20% found once. CDR3 length: 17 residues. Unmatched junction bases numbered 9, after V lost 0 bases and J lost 4 bases. Per the germline V gene, CDR1 is SGHRS and CDR2 is YFSETQ. Study-wide results and caveats: Twins' excess sharing was less marked for out-of-frame beta sequences. Insertions were fewer in abundant cord blood beta clonotypes, whereas memory repertoires showed none of this pattern. Analyses of zero insertions could, in part, be confounded by invariant MAIT and iNKT cells.

Every donor was a healthy Caucasian. These data were also reused for a study on yellow fever vaccine responses in identical twins.

The J gene is TRBJ2-1, the V gene TRBV5-1; 8 positions match TRBD2. Input material: CD4+ T cells sorted from blood. The clonotype was recovered from a woman younger than 35 in good health. In DNA form, the CDR3 reads TGCGCCAGCAGCTTGGTCTCTGTGGCGGGGGGTTACAATGAGCAGTTCTTC. Translated, it gives CASSLVSVAGGYNEQFF.